The next 26 T cell receptor beta chains were all read from a single sample in a study of blood T cell repertoires in COVID-19. Assay used: immunoSEQ multiplex PCR; TCRdb lists only in-frame clones, some missing. In the table there are roughly 160,000 clones, about nine tenths of which are singletons. Source material: peripheral blood. The receptors originated from a young man with COVID-19, enrolled during active disease.

The chain carries TRBV19 and TRBJ2-7; the match to TRBD1 covers 9 bases. Germline V lookup: CDR1 LNHDA, CDR2 SQIVND (reference sequence). V shed 6 bases, J shed 3 bases, and the junction held 3 bases outside the gene matches. The CDR3 is made up of 13 amino acids. The CDR3 sequence: CASSGTGRYEQYF. The CDR3 DNA is TGTGCCAGTAGCGGGACAGGGCGCTACGAGCAGTACTTC. The whole variable domain, filled in from reference TRBV19 and TRBJ2-7, reads DGGITQSPKYLFRKEGQNVTLSCEQNLNHDAMYWYRQDPGQGLRLIYYSQIVNDFQKGDIAEGYSVSREKKESFPLTVTSAQKNPTAFYLCASSGTGRYEQYFGPGTRLTVT.

The count of this clone is one. The chain has TRBV27 and TRBJ2-7; no clear D. V was cut by 0 bases and J by 6 bases, with 12 bases left in between. This CDR3 has 14 amino acids. Germline V gene lookup returns CDR1 MNHEY and CDR2 SMNVEV (reference sequence). CDR3 nucleotide sequence: TGTGCCAGCAGTTTATCTCCAGGCCGTCTCGAGCAGTACTTC. It yields the protein CASSLSPGRLEQYF.

This chain connects TRBV5-6 to TRBJ2-1; 7 positions agree with TRBD1. This CDR3 is 17 amino acids long. Germline values: CDR1 SGHDT, CDR2 YYEEEE. Losses at the gene ends were 1 base for V and 7 bases for J; bases not matched to a gene: 14. The CDR3 protein is CASSLLGRQGIKNEQFF. In DNA form, the CDR3 reads TGTGCCAGCAGCTTGTTAGGTAGACAGGGAATAAAGAATGAGCAGTTCTTC.

This chain links TRBV10-3 with TRBJ1-5, with 10 nucleotides matching TRBD1. The CDR3 is made up of 15 amino acids. Looked up from germline, CDR1 is ENHRY and CDR2 is SYGVKD. V was pared by 6 bases and J by 2 bases, with 4 bases of the junction left unmatched. The CDR3: CAISSGTGGNQPQHF. The CDR3, as DNA: TGTGCCATCAGCTCCGGGACAGGGGGCAATCAGCCCCAGCATTTT.

This CDR3 is CASSSIPGQGSSYYGYTF. The CDR3 region has the DNA TGTGCCAGCAGCTCCATACCGGGACAGGGGTCCAGCTACTATGGCTACACCTTC. V and J are TRBV7-9 and TRBJ1-2; 10 positions match TRBD1. Per the germline V gene, CDR1 is SEHNR and CDR2 is FQNEAQ (reference sequence). The V gene end was trimmed by 4 bases and the J gene end by 3 bases; junction bases not matched to a gene: 14. The CDR3 sequence is 18 residues long.

The chain joins TRBV2 to TRBJ2-3; 7 bases are shared with TRBD1. Germline trimming cut 5 bases from V and 4 bases from J; bases unmatched to any gene: 6. This CDR3 contains 14 residues. The germline V gene has CDR1 SNHLY and CDR2 FYNNEI. The CDR3 DNA sequence: TGTGCCAGCAGTACAGGGGAGTTTTCAGATACGCAGTATTTT. Translating gives CASSTGEFSDTQYF.

The genes are TRBV28 and TRBJ1-2; 7 bases map to TRBD1. V was pared by 6 bases and J by 0 bases, with 10 bases of the junction left unmatched. There are 16 residues in the CDR3. Germline CDR1 is MDHEN and CDR2 is SYDVKM. The CDR3 nucleotides are TGTGCCAGCAGATCCGACAGGGTTCCTTCTAACTATGGCTACACCTTC. Residues: CASRSDRVPSNYGYTF.

The rearrangement joins TRBV5-5 to TRBJ2-7; TRBD2 agrees at 14 bases. CDR1 SGHKS and CDR2 YYEKEE come from the germline V gene (reference sequence). The CDR3 runs 17 residues. V lost 3 bases, J lost 0 bases, and 5 bases stayed unmatched. CDR3 DNA sequence: TGTGCCAGCAGCTATAGAGGGACTAGCGGGAGCTCCTACGAGCAGTACTTC. Protein sequence: CASSYRGTSGSSYEQYF.

J is TRBJ1-2 and V is TRBV3-1 (or the pseudogene TRBV3-2), with D hard to call. The V end was cut by 3 bases, the J end by 4 bases, with 12 bases between. This CDR3 is built from 14 residues. Looked up from germline, CDR1 is LGHDT and CDR2 is YNNKEL (reference sequence). This CDR3 is CASSQLGRGYGYTF. The CDR3 DNA reads TGTGCCAGCAGCCAGTTGGGGAGAGGCTATGGCTACACCTTC.

This clone was counted between two and nine times. The V gene is TRBV4-3, the J gene TRBJ2-1, with 12 bases matching TRBD2. CDR3 size: 16 residues. Losses at the gene ends were 0 bases for V and 7 bases for J; bases not matched to a gene: 4. Germline V gene data show CDR1 as LGHNA and CDR2 as YSLEER. In DNA form, the CDR3 reads TGCGCCAGCAGCCAAGACCTAGCGGGAGGGCCAAATGAGCAGTTCTTC. Translation: CASSQDLAGGPNEQFF.

The gene calls are TRBV5-1 and TRBJ2-7; TRBD1 agrees at 7 bases. This CDR3 has 15 amino acids. Per the germline V gene, CDR1 is SGHRS and CDR2 is YFSETQ. J gave up 1 base and V 3 bases, and 7 bases lay outside the gene matches. CDR3 amino acids: CASSSDPGQSYEQYF. The DNA of the CDR3 is TGCGCCAGCAGCTCGGATCCGGGACAGTCCTACGAGCAGTACTTC.

This chain joins TRBV2 and TRBJ1-5; 8 positions agree with TRBD1. The CDR3 contains 15 residues. Germline values: CDR1 SNHLY, CDR2 FYNNEI. Trimming cost V 4 bases and J 2 bases; bases outside gene matches: 4. In DNA, the CDR3 is TGTGCCAGCAGTGTACAGACAGGGGGCAATCAGCCCCAGCATTTT. It is translated as CASSVQTGGNQPQHF.

The chain links TRBV13 to TRBJ2-3; D remains unclear. V lost 3 bases and J 0 bases, leaving 7 bases between the germline ends. Germline CDR1 is PRHDT and CDR2 is FYEKMQ (reference sequence). This CDR3 spans 14 amino acids. The chain's CDR3 is CASSFGRSTDTQYF. The CDR3 coding sequence is TGTGCCAGCAGCTTCGGCAGGAGCACAGATACGCAGTATTTT.

The rearrangement uses TRBV28 and TRBJ1-1; 8 nucleotides match TRBD1. CDR1 is MDHEN, CDR2 SYDVKM, per germline. The V and J ends lost 6 bases and 2 bases, in that order; junction bases with no gene match: 8. The CDR3 totals 15 residues. The CDR3 sequence is CASRSRGPGNTEAFF. The CDR3 DNA sequence: TGTGCCAGCAGAAGCAGGGGGCCCGGTAACACTGAAGCTTTCTTT.

The chain joins TRBV30 to TRBJ2-1, with 9 bases fitting TRBD2. Germline loops: CDR1 GTSNPN, CDR2 SVGIG (reference sequence). The CDR3 totals 13 residues. The J segment lost 10 bases and the V segment lost 0 bases, leaving 4 bases of the junction unmatched. Here the CDR3 DNA reads TGTGCCTGGAGTGTAGCGGGAGGAAGGGAGCAGTTCTTC. Protein product: CAWSVAGGREQFF.

The chain recombines TRBV12-3 or TRBV12-4 with TRBJ1-2; D gene unclear. This CDR3 region has 13 residues. Trimming removed 3 bases from V and 4 bases from J, with 9 bases in between. CDR3 residues: CASSFTGGYGYTF. CDR3 sequence (DNA): TGTGCCAGCAGTTTTACGGGTGGCTATGGCTACACCTTC.

The CDR3 DNA reads TGTGCCAGCAGCACTATGGGACTAGCGGGGACCAATGAGCAGTTCTTC. Its translation is CASSTMGLAGTNEQFF. The V call is TRBV7-3, the J call TRBJ2-1; 13 bases fit TRBD2. The J segment lost 6 bases and the V segment lost 5 bases, leaving 7 bases of the junction unmatched. The CDR3 is made up of 16 amino acids. Germline V lookup: CDR1 SGHTA, CDR2 FQGTGA.

The chain links TRBV30 to TRBJ2-7; perhaps TRBD1 as D (6 bases). The CDR3 has 12 amino acids. CDR1 GTSNPN and CDR2 SVGIG come from the germline V gene (reference sequence). The V gene lost 8 bases and the J gene lost 3 bases, with 14 bases spanning the gap. The CDR3 DNA reads TGTGCCCTAGAGACAGGACACTACGAGCAGTACTTC. Protein sequence: CALETGHYEQYF.

CDR3 coding DNA: TGTGCCAGCAGGGGGGACCAGGGGACTAACTATGGCTACACCTTC. Its protein is CASRGDQGTNYGYTF. The chain links TRBV27 to TRBJ1-2; D perhaps matches TRBD1 (6 bases). The V and J ends lost 6 bases and 0 bases respectively, with 14 bases between them. Germline V gene sequence: CDR1 MNHEY, CDR2 SMNVEV (reference sequence). This CDR3 is built from 15 residues.

CDR3 sequence reads: CASSLGSGKLYEQYF. The CDR3 nucleotides read TGTGCCAGCAGCTTAGGGTCAGGAAAGCTATACGAGCAGTACTTC. The V and J genes are TRBV11-2 and TRBJ2-7; D remains unclear. Germline lookup yields CDR1 SGHAT and CDR2 FQNNGV. The ends were cut back, 1 base at V and 4 bases at J, with 14 bases in the middle. This CDR3 has 15 amino acids.

The chain combines TRBV7-2 with TRBJ2-2; TRBD2 matches at 9 bases. V shed 1 base, J shed 2 bases, and the junction held 11 bases outside the gene matches. Germline lookup yields CDR1 SGHTA and CDR2 FQGNSA. The CDR3 length is 19 residues. The DNA of the CDR3 is TGTGCCAGCAGCTTAGTCGCGGGAGGGCCCACTATAAACACCGGGGAGCTGTTTTTT. Amino acids: CASSLVAGGPTINTGELFF.

The chain links TRBV2 to TRBJ2-3, with D perhaps TRBD2 (5 bases). Trimming removed 6 bases at V and 3 bases at J, with 10 bases between. Germline assignment: CDR1 SNHLY and CDR2 FYNNEI. This CDR3 comprises 13 residues. CDR3 protein: CASSPTRTDTQYF. For the CDR3, the DNA is TGTGCCAGCAGCCCTACTAGGACAGATACGCAGTATTTT.

In regard to this clone: A read error may produce the germline difference seen at one junction end. The chain joins TRBV7-9 to TRBJ1-4; D uncertain. Per the germline V gene, CDR1 is SEHNR and CDR2 is FQNEAQ (reference sequence). CDR3 length: 15 residues. In DNA, the CDR3 is TGTGCCAGCAGCTTAGAGCCGGGTCGAGGTGAAAAACTGCTTTTT. Translated, it gives CASSLEPGRGEKLLF.

The J gene is TRBJ1-1, the V gene TRBV28; D is perhaps TRBD1 (5 bases). Trimming took 5 bases from V and 1 from J, leaving 11 bases between them. The germline CDR1 and CDR2 sequences are MDHEN and SYDVKM. The CDR3 is 14 amino acids. The CDR3 region has the DNA TGTGCCAGCAGTGCGAACAGGAGGAACACTGAAGCTTTCTTT. Its protein is CASSANRRNTEAFF. Supplemented by reference TRBV28 and TRBJ1-1, the full variable domain reads DVKVTQSSRYLVKRTGEKVFLECVQDMDHENMFWYRQDPGLGLRLIYFSYDVKMKEKGDIPEGYSVSREKKERFSLILESASTNQTSMYLCASSANRRNTEAFFGQGTRLTVV.

The CDR3 nucleotides read TGTGCCAGCAGCTTCCCGCGTAATCAGCCCCAGCATTTT. It codes for CASSFPRNQPQHF. The chain recombines TRBV5-6 with TRBJ1-5; D ambiguous. V was cut by 2 bases and J by 4 bases, with 7 bases left in between. Germline V CDR1 and CDR2: SGHDT, YYEEEE. The CDR3 contains 13 residues.

This clone came up once. The V call is TRBV27, the J call TRBJ2-3, with 8 bases identical to TRBD1. The germline gives CDR1 MNHEY, CDR2 SMNVEV (reference sequence). V was clipped by 7 bases and J by 3 bases; unmatched bases: 15. CDR3 size: 17 residues. Here the CDR3 DNA reads TGTGCCAGCACCAGGGGGCCAATGGGTGTGGGTACAGATACGCAGTATTTT. This sequence encodes CASTRGPMGVGTDTQYF.